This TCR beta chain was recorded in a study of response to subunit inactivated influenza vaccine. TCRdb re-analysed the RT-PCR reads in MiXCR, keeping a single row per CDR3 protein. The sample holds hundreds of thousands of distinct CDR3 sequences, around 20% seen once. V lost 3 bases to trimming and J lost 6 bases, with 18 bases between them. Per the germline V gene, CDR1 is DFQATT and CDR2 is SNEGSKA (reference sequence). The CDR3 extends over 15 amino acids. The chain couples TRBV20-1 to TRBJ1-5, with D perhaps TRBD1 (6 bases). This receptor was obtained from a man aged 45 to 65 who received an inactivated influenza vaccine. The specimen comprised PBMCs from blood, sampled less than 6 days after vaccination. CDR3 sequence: CSASKAGASSQPQHF. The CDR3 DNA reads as TGCAGTGCTAGTAAAGCAGGGGCATCTAGTCAGCCCCAGCATTTT.